These 5 T cell receptor beta chains originate from one sample sequenced in a study of T cell clonality in common variable immunodeficiency. The table came from immunoSEQ multiplex PCR; TCRdb's copy has only in-frame clones and leaves some out. The record shows approximately 81,000 clones for this sample, with no singletons present. The material sequenced was peripheral blood mononuclear cells. The receptors originated from a person aged 18-70 years in good health.

This clone was detected many times. The CDR3 is cut off 3 residues early in the read; its end comes from the germline J gene. The chain has TRBV5-1 and TRBJ2-4, with D perhaps TRBD2 (7 bases). Germline V gene sequence: CDR1 SGHRS, CDR2 YFSETQ. V was cut by 4 bases and J by 8 bases, with 19 bases left in between. The CDR3 sequence is 15 residues long. CDR3 sequence reads: CASSLLGGAADIQYF. The part of the CDR3 DNA that was read is TGCGCCAGCAGCCTACTAGGGGGGGCGGCGGACATT.

Concerning this clone: Coverage ceases 3 residues before the CDR3 finishes, and the germline J gene fills in the end. The chain joins TRBV7-9 to TRBJ2-2, with D possibly matching TRBD2 (6 bases). CDR1 and CDR2 from the germline V gene are SEHNR and FQNEAQ (reference sequence). The CDR3 is made up of 15 amino acids. The V gene lost 4 bases and the J gene lost 5 bases, with 14 bases spanning the gap. The CDR3 bases that were read are TGTGCCAGCAGCTCACCCGCCGCGGGGACCGGGGAG. Protein: CASSSPAAGTGE. The full-length CDR3 reads as CASSSPAAGTGELFF.

This clone was recorded many times. Read sequence stops 3 residues before the CDR3 end, and the germline J gene provides the missing end. The chain is built from TRBV12-3 or TRBV12-4 and TRBJ2-3; D may be TRBD2 (6 bases). The CDR3 totals 14 residues. The V end lost 2 bases, the J end lost 3 bases, and 9 bases lay between the germline ends. The CDR3 spells CASSLRGGTDTQYF. CDR3 DNA, as far as it was read: TGTGCCAGCAGTTTAAGGGGAGGAACAGATACG.

This clone occurred many times. The read gets to within 3 residues of the CDR3 end, and the germline J gene fills in the rest. The chain uses TRBV12-5 and TRBJ2-5; D may be TRBD1 (6 bases). Between the trimmed V and J ends, which lost 3 bases and 4 bases, there was a span of 12 bases. The CDR3 consists of 14 residues. Germline V CDR1 and CDR2: LGHNT, FRNRAP. The sequenced CDR3 bases are TGTGCTAGTGGTTTCCCAGGGGATGGAGAGACC. As protein: CASGFPGDGET. In full, the CDR3 reads CASGFPGDGETQYF.

This clone has a count of ten or more. The CDR3 end lies 3 residues beyond the end of the read and is filled in from the germline J gene. The J gene is TRBJ2-7, the V gene TRBV2; 7 bases are shared with TRBD2. J gave up 0 bases and V 5 bases, and 10 bases lay outside the gene matches. Germline loops: CDR1 SNHLY, CDR2 FYNNEI. CDR3 length equals 16 residues. CDR3 bases read: TGTGCCAGCAGTCCGGCTAGCGGCTATAGCTCCTACGAG. Translation gives CASSPASGYSSYE. The complete CDR3 protein is CASSPASGYSSYEQYF.